The entry below gives a single T cell receptor (beta chain) sequence along with its context. This specimen belongs to a study of blood T cell repertoires in COVID-19. Study-level background: Samples came from the United States, Italy and Spain, spanning acute and convalescent COVID-19. In each case, the material was cDNA or gDNA derived from T cells, B-cell-depleted T cells, or PBMCs.

Original handling: For nucleated cells, counts were estimated from reference gene primer amplification. The data were produced by immunoSEQ multiplex PCR, yet TCRdb's version contains in-frame clones alone and is incomplete. Clone size and V and J calls were adopted from that table, with D and trimming inferred from the DNA. This sample has about 83,000 clones, with 86% found just once. Between the trimmed V and J ends, which lost 2 bases and 6 bases, there was a span of 26 bases. This CDR3 region has 19 residues. CDR1 LGHNA and CDR2 YSLEER come from the germline V gene. The source is a man aged 50-60 years with active COVID-19. The source material was peripheral blood. V is TRBV4-3 and J is TRBJ2-1; a weak D match, TRBD2 (6 bases). CDR3: CASSQPPDLGHMGGNEQFF. In nucleotides, the CDR3 is TGCGCCAGCAGCCAACCCCCCGACCTTGGACACATGGGGGGCAATGAGCAGTTCTTC.